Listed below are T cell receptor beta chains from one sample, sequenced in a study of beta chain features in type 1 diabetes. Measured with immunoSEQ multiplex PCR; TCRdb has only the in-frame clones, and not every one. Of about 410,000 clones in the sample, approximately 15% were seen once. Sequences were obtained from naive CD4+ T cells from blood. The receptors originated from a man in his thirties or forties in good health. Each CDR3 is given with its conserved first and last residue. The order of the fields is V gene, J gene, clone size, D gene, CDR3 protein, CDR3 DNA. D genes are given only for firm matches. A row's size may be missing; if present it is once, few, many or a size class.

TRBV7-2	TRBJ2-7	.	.	CASSRDFPYEQYF	TGTGCCAGCAGCCGGGACTTTCCCTACGAGCAGTACTTC
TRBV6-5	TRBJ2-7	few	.	CASSYSASPPGYEQYF	TGTGCCAGCAGTTACTCTGCCAGTCCACCCGGCTACGAGCAGTACTTC
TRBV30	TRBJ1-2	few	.	CAWSEQYYGYTF	TGTGCCTGGAGTGAACAGTACTATGGCTACACCTTC
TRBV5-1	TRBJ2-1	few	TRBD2	CASSLMLAANNEQFF	TGCGCCAGCAGCTTGATGCTAGCGGCTAACAATGAGCAGTTCTTC
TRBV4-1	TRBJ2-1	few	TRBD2	CASSTRAGALGEQFF	TGCGCCAGCAGCACCCGAGCGGGAGCTCTTGGTGAGCAGTTCTTC
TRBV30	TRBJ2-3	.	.	CAWRQLKRSDTQYF	TGTGCCTGGAGACAGTTAAAGAGGTCAGATACGCAGTATTTT
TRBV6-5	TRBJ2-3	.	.	CASKRTDTQYF	TGTGCCAGCAAACGCACAGATACGCAGTATTTT
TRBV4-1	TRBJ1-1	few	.	CASSQRQLNTEAFF	TGCGCCAGCAGCCAACGACAGCTGAACACTGAAGCTTTCTTT
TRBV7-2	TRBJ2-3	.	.	CASSLADTGTDTQYF	TGTGCCAGCAGCTTAGCCGATACAGGCACAGATACGCAGTATTTT
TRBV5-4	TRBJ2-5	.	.	CASSATGLRETQYF	TGTGCCAGCAGCGCAACAGGGTTACGAGAGACCCAGTACTTC
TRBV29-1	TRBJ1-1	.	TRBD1	CSVAQGMNTEAFF	TGCAGCGTTGCACAGGGGATGAACACTGAAGCTTTCTTT
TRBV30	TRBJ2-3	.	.	CAWDHSFTQYF	TGTGCCTGGGACCACTCTTTTACGCAGTATTTT
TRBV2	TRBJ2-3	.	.	CASRHPGETDTQYF	TGTGCCAGCAGGCACCCTGGGGAAACAGATACGCAGTATTTT
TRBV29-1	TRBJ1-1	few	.	CSVDGGGSTEAFF	TGCAGCGTCGATGGGGGAGGGAGCACTGAAGCTTTCTTT
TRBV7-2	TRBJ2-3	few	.	CASTGGGLSTDTQYF	TGTGCCAGCACCGGAGGGGGCCTAAGCACAGATACGCAGTATTTT
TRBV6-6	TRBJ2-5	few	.	CASSSPDRGALGAQYF	TGTGCCAGCAGTTCCCCGGATAGAGGAGCTTTGGGGGCCCAGTACTTC
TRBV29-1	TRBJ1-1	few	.	CSVARGAIDTEAFF	TGCAGCGTTGCGAGGGGAGCTATTGATACTGAAGCTTTCTTT
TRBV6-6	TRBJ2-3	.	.	CASSYSASTDTQYF	TGTGCCAGCAGTTACTCAGCTAGCACAGATACGCAGTATTTT
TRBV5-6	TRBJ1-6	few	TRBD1	CASSFGQGRPLHF	TGTGCCAGCAGCTTTGGACAGGGAAGACCCCTCCACTTT
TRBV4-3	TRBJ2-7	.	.	CASSQSRDGPYEQYF	TGCGCCAGCAGCCAATCCCGGGACGGACCCTACGAGCAGTACTTC
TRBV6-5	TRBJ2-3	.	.	CASRSLGTDTQYF	TGTGCCAGCAGAAGTTTGGGGACAGATACGCAGTATTTT
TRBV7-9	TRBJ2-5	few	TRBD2	CASSLVSLAGHQETQYF	TGTGCCAGCAGCTTAGTCTCTCTAGCGGGACACCAAGAGACCCAGTACTTC
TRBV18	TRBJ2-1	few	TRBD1	CASSQGTWTGGGDEQFF	TGTGCCAGCTCACAAGGTACCTGGACAGGGGGCGGCGATGAGCAGTTCTTC
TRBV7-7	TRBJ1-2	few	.	CASSRLDTF	TGTGCCAGCAGCCGTCTGGACACCTTC
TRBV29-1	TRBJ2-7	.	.	CSVETVNPYEQYF	TGCAGCGTGGAGACAGTCAACCCCTACGAGCAGTACTTC
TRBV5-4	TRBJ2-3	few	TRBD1	CASSWGAGGRHF	TGTGCCAGCAGCTGGGGAGCAGGGGGCAGGCATTTT
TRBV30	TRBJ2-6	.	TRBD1	CAWNRDRGFPSGANVLTF	TGTGCCTGGAACCGGGACAGGGGCTTTCCCTCTGGGGCCAACGTCCTGACTTTC
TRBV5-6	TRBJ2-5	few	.	CASSLEAGGQETQYF	TGTGCCAGCAGCTTGGAGGCCGGGGGACAAGAGACCCAGTACTTC
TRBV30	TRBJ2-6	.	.	CAWSVRPVGANVLTF	TGTGCCTGGAGTGTACGACCGGTGGGGGCCAACGTCCTGACTTTC
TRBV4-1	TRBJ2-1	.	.	CASSQAAISYNEQFF	TGCGCCAGCAGCCAAGCGGCGATCTCCTACAATGAGCAGTTCTTC
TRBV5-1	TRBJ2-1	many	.	CASSLGLSEQFF	TGCGCCAGCAGCTTGGGGCTCTCTGAGCAGTTCTTC
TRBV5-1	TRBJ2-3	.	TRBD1	CASSFGQGVTDTQYF	TGCGCCAGCAGCTTCGGACAGGGGGTCACAGATACGCAGTATTTT
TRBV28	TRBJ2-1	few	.	CATQQGLYEQFF	TGTGCCACCCAGCAGGGATTATATGAGCAGTTCTTC
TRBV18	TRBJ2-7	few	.	CASSPEPGETYEQYF	TGTGCCAGCTCACCAGAGCCAGGGGAAACCTACGAGCAGTACTTC
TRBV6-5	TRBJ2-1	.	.	CASSFRDKYEQFF	TGTGCCAGCAGTTTTAGGGATAAGTATGAGCAGTTCTTC
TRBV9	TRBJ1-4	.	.	CASSVGSEKTRKLFF	TGTGCCAGCAGCGTAGGGTCAGAAAAAACCCGAAAACTGTTTTTT
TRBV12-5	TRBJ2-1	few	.	CASGPTTEEQFF	TGTGCTAGTGGTCCCACGACAGAGGAGCAGTTCTTC